One and the same sample provided the 29 T cell receptor beta chains below, sequenced in a study of control samples from healthy donors and cancer patients. Measured with immunoSEQ multiplex PCR; TCRdb has only the in-frame clones, and not every one. Of 130,000 to 150,000 clones in the sample, around 90% are singletons; the top ten hold under 4%. What was sequenced was blood. Receptors were obtained from a man aged 25-45 years in good health.

V gene TRBV27 combines with J gene TRBJ1-5; 10 bases align to TRBD1. V was clipped by 5 bases and J by 6 bases; unmatched bases: 4. The germline V gene encodes CDR1 MNHEY and CDR2 SMNVEV (reference sequence). CDR3 length equals 14 residues. The CDR3 bases are TGTGCCAGCAGTAAGACAGGGGGCGGTCAGCCCCAGCATTTT. The encoded protein is CASSKTGGGQPQHF.

The rearrangement uses TRBV11-2 and TRBJ1-4, with 7 bases that match TRBD1. The CDR3 sequence is 18 residues long. The J segment lost 0 bases and the V segment lost 2 bases, leaving 9 bases of the junction unmatched. Germline CDR1 SGHAT, CDR2 FQNNGV. The CDR3 spells CASSLPGGSLATNEKLFF. Here the CDR3 DNA reads TGTGCCAGCAGCTTACCAGGGGGGTCTCTTGCAACTAATGAAAAACTGTTTTTT.

The chain couples TRBV6-1 to TRBJ2-1; D could derive from TRBD1 or TRBD2 (6 bases each). V was shortened by 3 bases and J by 3 bases, with 9 bases between the two germline ends. The V gene's germline CDR1 is MNHNS and CDR2 SASEGT. The CDR3 is made up of 14 amino acids. CDR3 amino acids: CASSDRGDYNEQFF. The CDR3 nucleotides read TGTGCCAGCAGTGATAGGGGGGACTACAATGAGCAGTTCTTC.

The rearrangement joins TRBV9 to TRBJ2-1; 7 bases match TRBD2. This CDR3 comprises 12 residues. Germline V CDR1 and CDR2: SGDLS, YYNGEE. Trimming at V came to 4 bases and at J to 8 bases, leaving 3 bases not matched to a gene. The CDR3 DNA follows: TGTGCCAGCAGCCAAACTAGCGATGAGCAGTTCTTC. It yields the protein CASSQTSDEQFF.

This clone was counted a single time. The genes are TRBV6-5 and TRBJ2-7; 7 bases map to TRBD1. Germline V lookup: CDR1 MNHEY, CDR2 SVGAGI. J lost 4 bases, V lost 6 bases, and 3 bases had no gene match. The CDR3 loop spans 12 amino acids. The CDR3 reads CASRTTGYEQYF. The CDR3 DNA is TGTGCCAGCAGGACGACAGGGTACGAGCAGTACTTC.

V usage is TRBV6-1 and J usage is TRBJ2-1; 7 bases map to TRBD2. CDR1 and CDR2 (germline): MNHNS, SASEGT. V was clipped by 0 bases and J by 10 bases; unmatched bases: 9. The CDR3 contains 15 residues. CDR3 amino acids: CASSEARAGPFEQFF. In DNA, the CDR3 is TGTGCCAGCAGTGAAGCAAGAGCGGGGCCTTTCGAGCAGTTCTTC.

This clone was counted a single time. This chain joins TRBV12-3 or TRBV12-4 and TRBJ1-3, with unresolved D. V lost 6 bases, J lost 9 bases, and 9 bases lay in between. The CDR3 has 11 residues. The CDR3 region has the DNA TGTGCCAGCAGGCAGCGGGGCACCATATATTTT. This translates into CASRQRGTIYF.

The chain joins TRBV11-3 to TRBJ2-7; 8 bases fit TRBD2. This CDR3 region has 17 residues. In germline, CDR1 is SGHNT, CDR2 YENEEA. The J segment lost 4 bases and the V segment lost 1 base, leaving 12 bases of the junction unmatched. The CDR3, as DNA: TGTGCCAGCAGCTTAGGGAGAAGCGGGGGTGTGGCTTACGAGCAGTACTTC. This translates into CASSLGRSGGVAYEQYF.

V usage is TRBV7-9 and J usage is TRBJ2-1; TRBD1 aligns across 10 bases. CDR3 length: 16 amino acids. V dropped 5 bases and J dropped 8; count of bases not matched to a gene: 12. Germline CDR1 SEHNR, CDR2 FQNEAQ (reference sequence). DNA for the CDR3: TGTGCCAGCAGCGGCCGCGCCGGGACAGGGGAGCATGAGCAGTTCTTC. This sequence encodes CASSGRAGTGEHEQFF.

The chain uses TRBV5-1 and TRBJ2-7; 13 bases are a match to TRBD2. The CDR3 is 16 residues long. Germline CDR1 and CDR2: SGHRS and YFSETQ. With V trimmed by 4 bases and J by 0 bases, 4 bases remained unmatched. DNA for the CDR3: TGCGCCAGCAGCGTAACTAGCGGGGGGGCCTCCTACGAGCAGTACTTC. Translated: CASSVTSGGASYEQYF.

Only one count was recorded for this clone. Different DNA sequences within this sample yield the same CDR3. This chain links TRBV5-6 with TRBJ2-7, with TRBD2 as a possible D gene (6 bases). The CDR3 spans 13 residues. V dropped 0 bases and J dropped 5 bases, with 9 bases sitting between them. Germline V gene data show CDR1 as SGHDT and CDR2 as YYEEEE. This CDR3 is CASSLAGGDEQYF. CDR3 DNA: TGTGCCAGCAGCTTGGCCGGAGGGGACGAGCAGTACTTC.

V and J are TRBV27 and TRBJ2-1; TRBD1 agrees at 9 bases. V trimming: 4 bases; J trimming: 4 bases; junction bases outside the gene matches: 2. CDR3 length equals 14 residues. In germline, CDR1 is MNHEY, CDR2 SMNVEV (reference sequence). CDR3 bases: TGTGCCAGCAGTTCCGGGACAGGGTACAATGAGCAGTTCTTC. Encoded protein: CASSSGTGYNEQFF.

The J gene is TRBJ2-7, the V gene TRBV28, with 7 bases matching TRBD2. Germline lookup yields CDR1 MDHEN and CDR2 SYDVKM. The CDR3 covers 12 residues. Trimming at V came to 3 bases and at J to 5 bases, leaving 1 base not matched to a gene. The DNA for the CDR3 is TGTGCCAGCAGTTTCGGGGGGAACGAGCAGTACTTC. Protein product: CASSFGGNEQYF.

The chain has TRBV7-3 and TRBJ2-7, with TRBD2 matching over 13 bases. Trimming cost V 1 base and J 1 base; bases outside gene matches: 13. Germline values: CDR1 SGHTA, CDR2 FQGTGA. This CDR3 is 20 amino acids long. DNA for the CDR3: TGTGCCAGCAGCTTAAGTGGTTGGAGGACTAGCGGGGGAGGATCCTACGAGCAGTACTTC. This translates into CASSLSGWRTSGGGSYEQYF.

The chain recombines TRBV2 with TRBJ2-1, with 7 positions matching TRBD2. J was trimmed by 6 bases and V by 2 bases; bases with no gene match: 7. This CDR3 comprises 15 residues. Per the germline V gene, CDR1 is SNHLY and CDR2 is FYNNEI. This CDR3 is CASSEFAGDPNEQFF. The CDR3 nucleotides are TGTGCCAGCAGTGAATTTGCGGGGGATCCCAATGAGCAGTTCTTC.

The chain uses TRBV2 and TRBJ2-7, with D maybe TRBD2 (5 bases). Trimming left V 0 bases short and J 3 bases short, with 12 bases between. This CDR3 region has 15 residues. CDR1 SNHLY and CDR2 FYNNEI come from the germline V gene. DNA for the CDR3: TGTGCCAGCAGTGAAGCGCTTGGGAGCCTCTACGAGCAGTACTTC. Translation gives CASSEALGSLYEQYF.

The chain links TRBV1 to TRBJ2-7; TRBD2 was called by the table and not checked on the DNA. TRBV1 corresponds to a pseudogene. CDR3 size: 17 residues. The CDR3 DNA sequence: TGCACCAGCAGCCTTACTAGCGGGGGGATTTTCGCCTACGAGCAGTACTTC. Its translation is CTSSLTSGGIFAYEQYF.

The V call is TRBV5-5, the J call TRBJ1-1, with TRBD1 matching 8 bases. V shed 0 bases, J shed 5 bases, and the junction held 6 bases outside the gene matches. Germline V lookup: CDR1 SGHKS, CDR2 YYEKEE (reference sequence). This CDR3 is built from 15 residues. CDR3 loop: CASSLVGQVGTEAFF. DNA of the CDR3: TGTGCCAGCAGCTTGGTGGGACAGGTCGGGACTGAAGCTTTCTTT.

The chain employs TRBV6-5 and TRBJ1-4; D ambiguous. The length of the CDR3 is 13 residues. Germline-derived CDR1 and CDR2 are MNHEY and SVGAGI. The ends were cut back, 1 base at V and 7 bases at J, with 7 bases in the middle. The CDR3 nucleotides are TGTGCCAGCAGTTACTTAGCGGGTGAAAAACTGTTTTTT. It is translated as CASSYLAGEKLFF.

This clone came up once. This same CDR3 is encoded by further DNA sequences in the sample. J is TRBJ2-7 and V is TRBV5-1; TRBD1 might be the D (5 bases). The length of the CDR3 is 12 residues. V was clipped by 1 base and J by 4 bases, with 6 bases between them. Germline V gene lookup returns CDR1 SGHRS and CDR2 YFSETQ. The CDR3 loop is CASSLTGYEQYF. The CDR3, as DNA: TGCGCCAGCAGCTTGACAGGTTACGAGCAGTACTTC.

The rearrangement joins TRBV27 to TRBJ2-1, with 16 bases fitting TRBD2. The CDR3 has 19 amino acids. Unmatched junction bases numbered 13, after V lost 2 bases and J lost 9 bases. Germline assignment: CDR1 MNHEY and CDR2 SMNVEV (reference sequence). The CDR3 here is CASSLGIPGLAGGPGEQFF. CDR3 sequence (DNA): TGTGCCAGCAGTTTAGGGATACCGGGACTAGCGGGGGGGCCGGGTGAGCAGTTCTTC.

This chain links TRBV5-5 with TRBJ1-5; D gene unclear. V lost 3 bases, J lost 3 bases, and 13 bases lay in between. CDR1 and CDR2 from the germline V gene are SGHKS and YYEKEE (reference sequence). CDR3 length: 15 amino acids. CDR3 sequence reads: CASSSDVGPNQPQHF. The CDR3 DNA sequence: TGTGCCAGCAGCTCGGACGTGGGCCCCAATCAGCCCCAGCATTTT. The full variable domain, completed using reference TRBV5-5 and TRBJ1-5, is DAGVTQSPTHLIKTRGQQVTLRCSPISGHKSVSWYQQVLGQGPQFIFQYYEKEERGRGNFPDRFSARQFPNYSSELNVNALLLGDSALYLCASSSDVGPNQPQHFGDGTRLSIL.

This clone appeared a few times. The CDR3 spells CASSQRTMNEQFF. CDR3 sequence (DNA): TGTGCCAGCAGCCAACGGACTATGAATGAGCAGTTCTTC. V is TRBV4-2 and J is TRBJ2-1; tentative D call: TRBD2 (6 bases). The V gene lost 2 bases and the J gene lost 7 bases, with 9 bases spanning the gap. Germline CDR1 is LGHNA and CDR2 is YNFKEQ. The CDR3 has 13 residues.

This sequence joins TRBV9 and TRBJ2-7; D gene unclear. The V gene's germline CDR1 is SGDLS and CDR2 YYNGEE. V lost 4 bases to trimming and J lost 0 bases, with 11 bases between them. The CDR3 runs 14 residues. CDR3 coding DNA: TGTGCCAGCAGCCCGACTTCCTACTCCTACGAGCAGTACTTC. It codes for CASSPTSYSYEQYF.

This chain links TRBV11-2 with TRBJ1-4, with D perhaps matching TRBD1 (6 bases). Germline V CDR1 and CDR2: SGHAT, FQNNGV. With 4 bases removed from V and 7 bases from J, the gap between germline ends came to 19 bases. The CDR3 is 16 amino acids. This CDR3 reads CASSYRELTGREKLFF. CDR3 nucleotides: TGTGCCAGCAGCTACCGGGAACTCACAGGGCGTGAAAAACTGTTTTTT.

The gene calls are TRBV5-8 and TRBJ1-2; weak D call: TRBD1 (6 bases). Germline CDR1 and CDR2: SGHTS and YDEGEE. Trimming cost V 1 base and J 1 base, with 8 bases left between them. The CDR3 has 14 amino acids. The CDR3 DNA is TGTGCCAGCAGCTTGTCAGGGGTTAACTATGGCTACACCTTC. The encoded protein is CASSLSGVNYGYTF.

This chain links TRBV5-1 with TRBJ1-1; possible D gene TRBD1, 6 bases. This CDR3 contains 12 residues. The germline gives CDR1 SGHRS, CDR2 YFSETQ. The V end was cut by 0 bases, the J end by 11 bases, with 11 bases between. CDR3 bases: TGCGCCAGCAGCTTGGACGGGGGCGATGCTTTCTTT. Protein: CASSLDGGDAFF.

The J gene is TRBJ2-3, the V gene TRBV12-3 or TRBV12-4; D is undetermined. This CDR3 region has 12 residues. Deletions cut 5 bases from V and 4 bases from J, with 7 bases between. CDR3 sequence: CASSPQADTQYF. CDR3 coding DNA: TGTGCCAGCAGTCCGCAAGCAGATACGCAGTATTTT.

This chain joins TRBV2 and TRBJ1-2, with a possible D match to TRBD1 (5 bases). V shed 7 bases and J shed 4 bases, with 10 bases lying between them. Germline V CDR1 and CDR2: SNHLY, FYNNEI. The CDR3 has 12 amino acids. The CDR3: CASTRDGYGYTF. The CDR3 nucleotides read TGTGCCAGCACCAGGGACGGCTATGGCTACACCTTC.